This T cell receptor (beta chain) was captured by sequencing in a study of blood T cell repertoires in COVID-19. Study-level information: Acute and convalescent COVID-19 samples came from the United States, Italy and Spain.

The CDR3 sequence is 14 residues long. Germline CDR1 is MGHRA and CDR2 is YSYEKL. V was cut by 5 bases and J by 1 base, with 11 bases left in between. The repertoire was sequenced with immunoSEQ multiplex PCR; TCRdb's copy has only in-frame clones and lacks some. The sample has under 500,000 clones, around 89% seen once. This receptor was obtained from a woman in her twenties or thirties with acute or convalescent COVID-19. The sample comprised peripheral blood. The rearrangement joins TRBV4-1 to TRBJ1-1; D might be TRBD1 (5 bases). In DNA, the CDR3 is TGCGCCAGCAGCTTCCGACAGACGAACACTGAAGCTTTCTTT. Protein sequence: CASSFRQTNTEAFF.